This TCR beta chain was profiled in a study of shared clonotypes between healthy human individuals (TCRdb year 2020). A note on the overall study: A couple of women and a few men aged 18 to 49 years were included in the cohort. To estimate repertoire size and how much clonotypes are shared between individuals, the study performed deep sequencing of blood TCR repertoires from a handful of healthy adults. Different laboratories and diverse techniques were used to prepare libraries and sequence TCR repertoires, to increase sequencing depth and limit assay-specific biases. Leukapheresis yielded between about 0.94 and 8.9 billion PBMCs per donor.

The paper's findings and limits, for the study overall: Sampling was limited to blood, and TCR repertoires in tissue likely differ from TCR repertoires in blood. The small number of donors limited the genetic and exposure-history diversity represented. Pairwise subsampling led to the expectation that sequencing depth would affect the degree of clonotype sharing among donors.

Healthy HIV-negative adults with no recently reported acute infections or vaccinations were included as donors. Every donor was a Caucasian adult living in Nashville, Tennessee, USA. In the unsorted samples, approximately 82 million PBMCs were counted, and genomic DNA was extracted using the QIAamp DNA Blood Mini kit. Blood was collected by leukapheresis, and PBMCs were isolated by Ficoll-Histopaque density gradient centrifugation and then cryopreserved in liquid nitrogen vapor phase. This clone appeared a few times. There is no known antigen for this receptor. The input lacks base qualities; no much larger clone sits a single base away. This CDR3 is also generated by other DNA sequences in the sample. Using the deep immunoSEQ assay, TCR CDR3 regions were amplified from genomic DNA by multiplex PCR. Extracted genomic DNA from each cell subset was distributed evenly across all wells of several immunoSEQ 96-well plates, and each plate was treated as a replicate. Each replicate PCR for unsorted PBMC received approximately 300 ng genomic DNA, equal to about 30,000 T cell genomes. Ten immunoSEQ deep assay plates were used to sequence the unsorted PBMC genomic DNA. Purified libraries were measured with a Qubit 3.0 fluorometer, size-checked on a Bioanalyzer 2100, and measured again with the KAPA Library Quantification kit. A separate single-read 150-cycle Illumina NextSeq 550 flow cell was used to sequence each immunoSEQ 96-well plate. Per the original workflow: Because the immunoSEQ output held only junctional sequences and lacked quality scores, the filtering could not match the filtering applied to full-length reads. To assign V/J genes and CDR3, sequences were annotated using PyIR, a Python wrapper for IgBLAST v1.9, with IMGT germline references. Any read was removed if the V/J assignment was weak (E-value above 1e-6), the CDR3 was missing, or the read contained stop codons, out-of-frame junctions, or ambiguous translated residues. V3J clonotypes were defined by identical inferred V gene, J gene, and CDR3 amino acid sequence. Percentage overlap between repertoires was calculated by dividing the number of shared unique clonotypes by the size of the smaller repertoire. Repertoire richness was assessed with RTK rarefaction, the Chao1 estimator, and Recon v2.1 estimates of unobserved clonotypes. Drawn from immuneACCESS, this table holds only the in-frame rearrangements with V and J called that TCRdb kept. Clones are partly lost; checked studies trace under half to an unresolved V gene and leave the rest unexplained. V, J and clone size are taken as reported in that table, and D and trimming were inferred from the DNA itself. This sample lists about 490,000 clones; about 72% were detected once. The ten largest make up more than 10% of the sample.

CDR1 is given as SGHRS and CDR2 as YFSETQ, both from the germline V gene. V sheds 6 bases and J sheds 4 bases, leaving 14 bases between their ends. The CDR3 covers 14 residues, taking in both the cysteine and the phenylalanine. Here the CDR3 DNA is all that survives: 42 bases in frame from base 1. The sequence links TRBV5-1 to TRBJ2-1, and TRBD2 may be the D gene, going by 5 matching bases. The origin of this receptor is a woman aged 40 to 50 in good health. Some clones in this sample may be carry-over from other donors' samples. Sequenced material: PBMCs. This receptor carries the CDR3 CASTLGGGYNEQFF. In nucleotides, the sequence is TGCGCCAGCACCCTTGGTGGAGGTTACAATGAGCAGTTCTTC.